The 2 T cell receptor beta chains below all came from one sample that was sequenced in a study of blood T cells in healthy people across ages. A sample-barcoded 5' primer and a J-beta primer mix were used in a second PCR of roughly 7 to 12 cycles. TCRdb recomputed calls from the 5' RACE reads with MiXCR, one row per CDR3 protein. The table shows fewer than 950,000 distinct CDR3 sequences, with roughly 50% occurring only once. Material for sequencing was blood. The source of these receptors is a man at least 80 years old in good health.

The chain combines TRBV7-2 with TRBJ1-4; D is unclear. Trimming left V 1 base short and J 0 bases short, with 12 bases between. Looked up from germline, CDR1 is SGHTA and CDR2 is FQGNSA. The CDR3 runs 17 residues. CDR3 residues: CASSLEARRATNEKLFF. CDR3 nucleotides: TGTGCCAGCAGCTTAGAGGCCAGGCGTGCAACTAATGAAAAACTGTTTTTT.

The chain combines TRBV13 with TRBJ1-5, with D perhaps TRBD1 (6 bases). Trimming removed 10 bases at V and 7 bases at J, with 8 bases between. The CDR3 totals 10 residues. Per the germline V gene, CDR1 is PRHDT and CDR2 is FYEKMQ (reference sequence). CDR3: CATQGQPQHF. Written as DNA, the CDR3 is TGTGCCACGCAGGGGCAGCCCCAGCATTTT.